A single sample gave rise to the 19 T cell receptor beta chains below, sequenced in a study of human T cells and chemical hapten exposure. MiXCR, run by TCRdb on the RACE reads, gives a single entry per CDR3 protein. The table includes approximately 370,000 distinct CDR3 sequences, 4.5% to 7% detected once. Time point of the sample: pre-sensitization, week 0. Indicated treatment: therapeutic diphenylcyclopropenone sensitization with weekly scalp DPC. Specimen: whole blood, collected in connection with sensitization to the hapten diphenylcyclopropenone (DPC). The source of these receptors is a woman aged 18 to 35 with alopecia areata. Some clones in this sample may be carry-over from other donors' samples.

V and J are TRBV29-1 and TRBJ2-5, with 8 nucleotides matching TRBD2. The CDR3 is 14 amino acids. V was pared by 1 base and J by 2 bases, with 3 bases of the junction left unmatched. CDR1 and CDR2 (germline): SQVTM, ANQGSEA. CDR3: CSVEGLAPQETQYF. The CDR3 nucleotides read TGCAGCGTTGAAGGACTAGCGCCACAAGAGACCCAGTACTTC.

In nucleotides, the CDR3 is TGTGCCAGCAGCGTAGCGGGGGCAAGAAATGAGCAGTTCTTC. Translating gives CASSVAGARNEQFF. The gene calls are TRBV9 and TRBJ2-1; possibly TRBD1 or TRBD2 for D (6 bases each). The CDR3 contains 14 residues. The V gene's germline CDR1 is SGDLS and CDR2 YYNGEE. The V gene lost 0 bases and the J gene lost 7 bases, with 11 bases spanning the gap. The entire variable domain, with the rest obtained from reference TRBV9 and TRBJ2-1, is as follows: DSGVTQTPKHLITATGQRVTLRCSPRSGDLSVYWYQQSLDQGLQFLIQYYNGEERAKGNILERFSAQQFPDLHSELNLSSLELGDSALYFCASSVAGARNEQFFGPGTRLTVL.

This clonotype was observed at least ten times. The chain employs TRBV5-1 and TRBJ2-3; 8 bases align to TRBD1. Per the germline V gene, CDR1 is SGHRS and CDR2 is YFSETQ. CDR3 length: 16 amino acids. V was clipped by 0 bases and J by 8 bases; unmatched bases: 11. The CDR3 loop is CASSLGGQGSVGTQYF. The CDR3 nucleotides are TGCGCCAGCAGCTTGGGAGGACAGGGCAGCGTCGGTACGCAGTATTTT.

This clonotype was seen ten or more times. This CDR3 reads CASSLVEQGEETQYF. Written as DNA, the CDR3 is TGTGCCAGCAGTTTAGTGGAACAGGGGGAAGAGACCCAGTACTTC. The V call is TRBV12-3 or TRBV12-4, the J call TRBJ2-5; 8 nucleotides align to TRBD1. CDR3 length: 15 amino acids. Germline trimming cut 1 base from V and 3 bases from J; bases unmatched to any gene: 4.

This chain uses TRBV6-6 with TRBJ2-5, with a possible D match to TRBD2 (6 bases). The V and J ends lost 5 bases and 2 bases respectively, with 15 bases between them. CDR1 and CDR2 from the germline V gene are MNHNY and SVGAGI (reference sequence). The CDR3 has 15 residues. CDR3: CASSPPFGGQETQYF. The DNA for the CDR3 is TGTGCCAGCAGTCCACCTTTCGGGGGTCAAGAGACCCAGTACTTC.

J is TRBJ2-4 and V is TRBV24-1; no clear D gene. Trimming shortened V by 9 bases and J by 0 bases, and 17 bases separated the two germline ends. The CDR3 loop spans 16 amino acids. CDR1 is KGHDR, CDR2 SFDVKD, per germline. This CDR3 reads CATSRVRGLAKNIQYF. The DNA of the CDR3 is TGTGCCACCTCCCGCGTAAGAGGTCTAGCCAAAAACATTCAGTACTTC.

CDR3 bases: TGCGCCAGCAGCCAACGGACTAGCGGACCTTGGAACACCGGGGAGCTGTTTTTT. Translated, it gives CASSQRTSGPWNTGELFF. V gene TRBV4-3 combines with J gene TRBJ2-2; 10 positions match TRBD2. The ends lost 2 bases at V and 1 base at J; junction bases unmatched: 7. Looked up from germline, CDR1 is LGHNA and CDR2 is YSLEER. This CDR3 is built from 18 residues.

This clonotype was seen repeatedly, ten times or more. V is TRBV10-3 and J is TRBJ1-6, with D perhaps matching TRBD1 (6 bases). The CDR3 spans 15 residues. The germline V and J ends were trimmed by 10 bases and 2 bases, with 15 bases remaining between them. Germline-derived CDR1 and CDR2 are ENHRY and SYGVKD. The CDR3, as DNA: TGTGCCACCATGCCGGGGGCGACCTATAATTCACCCCTCCACTTT. Translation: CATMPGATYNSPLHF.

The chain joins TRBV7-2 to TRBJ1-2; weak D call: TRBD1 (6 bases). This CDR3 has 16 amino acids. CDR1 SGHTA and CDR2 FQGNSA come from the germline V gene. V was trimmed by 2 bases and J by 6 bases, leaving 19 bases between them. The CDR3 sequence: CASSLSWGQLGHGYTF. The CDR3, as DNA: TGTGCCAGCAGCTTAAGTTGGGGACAACTAGGGCATGGCTACACCTTC.

The chain joins TRBV18 to TRBJ1-4, with D perhaps matching TRBD1 (6 bases). This CDR3 has 14 amino acids. Trimming stripped 6 bases from V and 7 bases from J, with 15 bases between. Germline CDR1 is KGHSH and CDR2 is LQKENI. CDR3 DNA: TGTGCCAGCTCGCCTACAGGGCCCTCTGAAAAACTGTTTTTT. It is translated as CASSPTGPSEKLFF.

V gene TRBV18 combines with J gene TRBJ2-3, with 9 bases lining up with TRBD2. Germline V gene lookup returns CDR1 KGHSH and CDR2 LQKENI. Trimming took 2 bases from V and 7 from J; bases not matched to a gene: 7. CDR3 length equals 15 residues. The CDR3 protein is CASSPGSGGLNTQYF. CDR3 DNA sequence: TGTGCCAGCTCACCAGGCAGCGGGGGGCTGAATACGCAGTATTTT.

This clonotype appeared many times. This rearrangement joins TRBV5-6 to TRBJ2-7; D gene uncertain. In germline, CDR1 is SGHDT, CDR2 YYEEEE. V was pared by 1 base and J by 5 bases, with 7 bases between. The CDR3 totals 12 residues. The DNA of the CDR3 is TGTGCCAGCAGCTTGTCCTTCGACGAGCAGTACTTC. The encoded protein is CASSLSFDEQYF.

The chain uses TRBV28 and TRBJ1-6; TRBD1 matches 8 bases. The CDR3 is 15 residues long. Germline-derived CDR1 and CDR2 are MDHEN and SYDVKM. Germline trimming cut 4 bases from V and 9 bases from J; bases unmatched to any gene: 8. CDR3 coding DNA: TGTGCCAGCAGTTACAACAGGGGGTTCGGTTCACCCCTCCACTTT. Translation: CASSYNRGFGSPLHF.

This clonotype was picked up many times. One junction end does not reproduce the germline sequence, and a read error may be involved. The chain's CDR3 is CASSPGPTYEQYF. Here the CDR3 DNA reads TGTGCTAGCAGCCCCGGCCCGACCTACGAGCAGTACTTC. The chain couples TRBV7-7 to TRBJ2-7; D uncertain. This CDR3 has 13 amino acids. CDR1 and CDR2 (germline): SSHAT, FNYEAQ (reference sequence).

This clonotype was detected only a few times. The rearrangement joins TRBV12-3 or TRBV12-4 to TRBJ1-2, with 8 positions matching TRBD1. The V and J ends lost 4 bases and 3 bases, in that order; junction bases with no gene match: 7. This CDR3 region has 15 residues. This CDR3 reads CASSSSQGADYGYTF. As DNA, the CDR3 is TGTGCCAGCAGTTCAAGCCAGGGGGCGGACTATGGCTACACCTTC.

The chain uses TRBV13 and TRBJ1-5; D remains ambiguous. The CDR3 totals 16 residues. The V gene's germline CDR1 is PRHDT and CDR2 FYEKMQ (reference sequence). The V end lost 5 bases, the J end lost 2 bases, and 16 bases lay between the germline ends. The DNA of the CDR3 is TGTGCCAGCAGCCAAAGCCAGGAGCGGGGCAATCAGCCCCAGCATTTT. Amino acid sequence: CASSQSQERGNQPQHF.

This clonotype has at least ten counts. The gene calls are TRBV7-9 and TRBJ2-6; unclear D gene. The V end lost 3 bases, the J end lost 0 bases, and 6 bases lay between the germline ends. Germline-derived CDR1 and CDR2 are SEHNR and FQNEAQ (reference sequence). This CDR3 is 15 amino acids long. The CDR3 region is CASSFFLSGANVLTF. CDR3 sequence (DNA): TGTGCCAGCAGCTTTTTCCTCTCTGGGGCCAACGTCCTGACTTTC.

At least ten counts were recorded for this clonotype. The chain uses TRBV12-3 or TRBV12-4 and TRBJ1-3; D gene ambiguous. The CDR3 has 15 amino acids. V gave up 5 bases and J gave up 0 bases, with 11 bases separating them. The CDR3 loop reads CASSRLDVSGNTIYF. CDR3 sequence (DNA): TGTGCCAGCAGTCGATTGGATGTCTCTGGAAACACCATATATTTT.

In regard to this clonotype: Sequence at one end of the junction differs from germline and may be a read error. The genes are TRBV20-1 and TRBJ2-3; 8 bases fit TRBD2. The V gene's germline CDR1 is DFQATT and CDR2 SNEGSKA (reference sequence). The CDR3 totals 15 residues. CDR3 DNA sequence: TGCAGCGCCCCAGGAGCGGGGGTCATCACAGAAACGCAGTATTTT. It encodes CSAPGAGVITETQYF.